This TCR beta chain was retrieved from a study of control samples from healthy donors and cancer patients. Germline loops: CDR1 GTSNPN, CDR2 SVGIG (reference sequence). This CDR3 spans 13 amino acids. V lost 5 bases to trimming and J lost 0 bases; unmatched junction nucleotides: 3. Method: immunoSEQ multiplex PCR; TCRdb's copy keeps in-frame clones and lacks some. The data hold more than 60,000 clones, with around 90% observed a single time. The sequence derives from a woman in her fifties or sixties with colorectal cancer. Material: PBMCs. This chain links TRBV30 with TRBJ1-1; 7 bases align to TRBD1. The CDR3 nucleotides read TGTGCCTGGGCGGGACAGCTGAACACTGAAGCTTTCTTT. Amino acids: CAWAGQLNTEAFF. The whole variable domain, filled in from reference TRBV30 and TRBJ1-1, reads SQTIHQWPATLVQPVGSPLSLECTVEGTSNPNLYWYRQAAGRGLQLLFYSVGIGQISSEVPQNLSASRPQDRQFILSSKKLLLSDSGFYLCAWAGQLNTEAFFGQGTRLTVV.